Below, one T cell receptor beta chain is given with its context. The antigen is undetermined. Germline V gene sequence: CDR1 SGHTA, CDR2 FQGTGA. The V and J ends lost 7 bases and 6 bases respectively, with 13 bases between them. The CDR3 spans 13 residues. The library was made from cDNA and included unique molecular identifiers. A population of roughly 0.85 to 10 million T cells gave rise to about half a million cDNA molecules. TCRdb reanalysed the PCR reads using MiXCR and keeps one entry per CDR3 protein. This repertoire shows around 440,000 distinct CDR3 sequences, roughly 45% found once; its top ten account for 12%. The sample originates from a study of post-analysis software for immune sequencing data. Overall study: The patients showed relapsing-remitting, secondary progressive and progressive-relapsing multiple sclerosis courses.

Points from the study as a whole: Strong co-clustering by F measure was evident for samples that had been prepared in the same batch. When compared against controls, multiple sclerosis patients showed significantly lower normalized Chao1 diversity. Elevated frequency relative to controls characterized several TRBV segments in patients, TRBV5-6, TRBV5-1 and TRBV20-1 among them.

The source of this sequence is a girl under 18 with multiple sclerosis. Sequencing was carried out using blood. The chain joins TRBV7-3 to TRBJ2-1; no clear D gene. The CDR3 sequence: CASTPDGVNEQFF. CDR3 nucleotides: TGTGCCAGCACCCCCGATGGGGTCAATGAGCAGTTCTTC.